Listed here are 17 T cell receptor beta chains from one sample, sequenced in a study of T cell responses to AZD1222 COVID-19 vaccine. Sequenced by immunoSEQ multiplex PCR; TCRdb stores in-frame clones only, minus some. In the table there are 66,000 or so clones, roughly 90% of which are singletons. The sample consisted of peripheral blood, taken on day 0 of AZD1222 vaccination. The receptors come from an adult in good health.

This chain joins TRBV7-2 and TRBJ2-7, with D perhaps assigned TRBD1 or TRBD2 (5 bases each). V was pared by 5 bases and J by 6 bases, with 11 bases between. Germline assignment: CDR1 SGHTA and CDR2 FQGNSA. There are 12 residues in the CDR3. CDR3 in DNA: TGTGCCAGCAGCCCCCAGAGGGGCGAGCAGTACTTC. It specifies CASSPQRGEQYF.

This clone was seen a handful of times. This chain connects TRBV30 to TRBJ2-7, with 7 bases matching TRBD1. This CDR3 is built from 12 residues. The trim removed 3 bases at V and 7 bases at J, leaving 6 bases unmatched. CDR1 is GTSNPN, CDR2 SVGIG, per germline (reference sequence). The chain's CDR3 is CAWSTGVGEQYF. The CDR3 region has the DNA TGTGCCTGGAGCACAGGGGTGGGGGAGCAGTACTTC.

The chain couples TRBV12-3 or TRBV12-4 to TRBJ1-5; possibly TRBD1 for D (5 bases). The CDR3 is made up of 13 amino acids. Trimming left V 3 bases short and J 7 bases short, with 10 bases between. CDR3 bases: TGTGCCAGCAGTTTCGGGGACTACCAGCCCCAGCATTTT. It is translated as CASSFGDYQPQHF.

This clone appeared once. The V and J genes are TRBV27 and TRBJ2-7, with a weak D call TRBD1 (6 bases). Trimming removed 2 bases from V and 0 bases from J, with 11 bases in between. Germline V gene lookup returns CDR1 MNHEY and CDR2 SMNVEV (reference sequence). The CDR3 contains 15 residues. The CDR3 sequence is CASSLSAGDSYEQYF. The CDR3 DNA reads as TGTGCCAGCAGTTTAAGCGCAGGGGACTCCTACGAGCAGTACTTC.

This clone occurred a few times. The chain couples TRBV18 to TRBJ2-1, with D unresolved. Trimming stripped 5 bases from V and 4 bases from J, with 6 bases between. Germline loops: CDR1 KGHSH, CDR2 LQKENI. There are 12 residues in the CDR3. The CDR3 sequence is CASSNLYNEQFF. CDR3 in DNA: TGTGCCAGCTCAAACCTTTACAATGAGCAGTTCTTC.

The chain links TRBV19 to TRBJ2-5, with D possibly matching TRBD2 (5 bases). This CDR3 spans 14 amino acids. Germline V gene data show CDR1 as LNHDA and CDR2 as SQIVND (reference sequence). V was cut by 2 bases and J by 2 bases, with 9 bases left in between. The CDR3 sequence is CASSIIGLQETQYF. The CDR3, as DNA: TGTGCCAGTAGTATAATTGGACTTCAAGAGACCCAGTACTTC.

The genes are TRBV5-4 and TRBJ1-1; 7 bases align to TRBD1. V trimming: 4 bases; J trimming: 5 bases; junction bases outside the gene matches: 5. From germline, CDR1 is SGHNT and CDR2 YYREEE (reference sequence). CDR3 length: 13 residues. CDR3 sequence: CASSPGTETEAFF. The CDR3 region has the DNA TGTGCCAGCAGCCCCGGGACAGAAACTGAAGCTTTCTTT.

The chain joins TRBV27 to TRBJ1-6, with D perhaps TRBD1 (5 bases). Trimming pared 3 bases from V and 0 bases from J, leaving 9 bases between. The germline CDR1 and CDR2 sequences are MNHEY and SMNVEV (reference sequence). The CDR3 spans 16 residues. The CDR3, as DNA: TGTGCCAGCAGTTTCTGGGACGGCTCCTATAATTCACCCCTCCACTTT. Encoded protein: CASSFWDGSYNSPLHF.

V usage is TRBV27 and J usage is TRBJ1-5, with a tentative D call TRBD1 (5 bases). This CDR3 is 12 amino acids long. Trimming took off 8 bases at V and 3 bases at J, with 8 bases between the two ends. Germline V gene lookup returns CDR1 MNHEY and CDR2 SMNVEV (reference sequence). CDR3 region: CASGGYNQPQHF. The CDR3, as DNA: TGTGCCAGCGGGGGTTACAATCAGCCCCAGCATTTT.

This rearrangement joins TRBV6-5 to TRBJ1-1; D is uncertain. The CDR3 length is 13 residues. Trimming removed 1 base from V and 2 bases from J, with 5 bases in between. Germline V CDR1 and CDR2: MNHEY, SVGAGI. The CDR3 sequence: CASSYYSNTEAFF. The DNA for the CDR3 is TGTGCCAGCAGTTACTACAGTAACACTGAAGCTTTCTTT.

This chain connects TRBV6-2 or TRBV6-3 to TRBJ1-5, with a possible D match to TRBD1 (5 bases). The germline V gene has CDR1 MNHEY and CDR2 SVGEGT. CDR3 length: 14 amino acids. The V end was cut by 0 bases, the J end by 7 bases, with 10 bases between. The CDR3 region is CASSYSGEGQPQHF. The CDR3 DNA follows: TGTGCCAGCAGTTACTCAGGGGAAGGACAGCCCCAGCATTTT.

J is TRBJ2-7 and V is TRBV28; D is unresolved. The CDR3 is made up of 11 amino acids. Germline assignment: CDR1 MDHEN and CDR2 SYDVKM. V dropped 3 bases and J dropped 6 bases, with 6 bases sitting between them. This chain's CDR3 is CASSFVGEQYF. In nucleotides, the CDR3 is TGTGCCAGCAGTTTCGTCGGCGAGCAGTACTTC.

The CDR3 region has the DNA TGTGCCAGCAGCGCGCAGGGTTCCTACCAGCCCCAGCATTTT. This translates into CASSAQGSYQPQHF. The chain uses TRBV2 and TRBJ1-5, with D tentatively TRBD1 (5 bases). This CDR3 region has 14 residues. From germline, CDR1 is SNHLY and CDR2 FYNNEI. The V end was cut by 6 bases, the J end by 7 bases, with 16 bases between.

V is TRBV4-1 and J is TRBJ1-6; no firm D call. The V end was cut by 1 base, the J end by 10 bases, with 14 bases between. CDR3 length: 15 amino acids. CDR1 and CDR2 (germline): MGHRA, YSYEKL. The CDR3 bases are TGCGCCAGCAGCCAAGCCTTCCGAGTTGGATCACCCCTCCACTTT. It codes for CASSQAFRVGSPLHF.

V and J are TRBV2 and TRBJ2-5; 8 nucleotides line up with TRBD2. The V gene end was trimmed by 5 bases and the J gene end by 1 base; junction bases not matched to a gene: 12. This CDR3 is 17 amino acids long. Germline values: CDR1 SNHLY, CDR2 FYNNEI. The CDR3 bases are TGTGCCAGCAGTACCCCCCCGGGGGGGGGCGGCCAAGAGACCCAGTACTTC. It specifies CASSTPPGGGGQETQYF.

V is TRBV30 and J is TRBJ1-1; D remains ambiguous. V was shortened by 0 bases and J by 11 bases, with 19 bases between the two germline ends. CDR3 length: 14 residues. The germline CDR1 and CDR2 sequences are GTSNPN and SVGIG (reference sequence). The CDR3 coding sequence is TGTGCCTGGAGTGTACGGTTGGAGGCCCTGAGGGCTTTCTTT. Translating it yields CAWSVRLEALRAFF.

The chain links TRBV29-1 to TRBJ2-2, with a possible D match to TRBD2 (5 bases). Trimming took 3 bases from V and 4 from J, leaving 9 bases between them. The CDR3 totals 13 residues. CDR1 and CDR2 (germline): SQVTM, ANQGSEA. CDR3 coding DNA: TGCAGCGTTGACGGGGTGGGCACCGGGGAGCTGTTTTTT. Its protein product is CSVDGVGTGELFF.